These 28 T cell receptor beta chains were sequenced from one sample in a study of T cell responses to AZD1222 COVID-19 vaccine. Sequencing used immunoSEQ multiplex PCR; TCRdb keeps in-frame clones, though not all of them. Of about 130,000 clones listed, approximately 89% are singletons. The sample in question was peripheral blood, obtained on day 0 of AZD1222 vaccination. These receptors were obtained from an adult in good health.

The chain employs TRBV5-1 and TRBJ1-1; possibly TRBD1 for D (5 bases). CDR3 size: 13 residues. Germline V gives CDR1 SGHRS, CDR2 YFSETQ. The ends were cut back, 3 bases at V and 0 bases at J, with 6 bases in the middle. CDR3 sequence: CASSSTVNTEAFF. The CDR3 bases are TGCGCCAGCAGCTCGACAGTGAACACTGAAGCTTTCTTT.

The chain links TRBV6-5 to TRBJ2-7; 9 positions match TRBD1. Germline V gene sequence: CDR1 MNHEY, CDR2 SVGAGI. The CDR3 sequence is 16 residues long. After removal of 0 bases from V and 3 bases from J, the junction contained 6 bases not matched to a gene. The CDR3 DNA reads as TGTGCCAGCAGTTACTCTCGGACAGGGGCCTTCTACGAGCAGTACTTC. This sequence encodes CASSYSRTGAFYEQYF.

The rearrangement joins TRBV11-2 to TRBJ2-7, with 7 bases that match TRBD1. After removal of 3 bases from V and 7 bases from J, the junction contained 9 bases not matched to a gene. This CDR3 region has 14 residues. Germline CDR1 and CDR2: SGHAT and FQNNGV. This CDR3 is CASSFRDRGWEQYF. DNA of the CDR3: TGTGCCAGCAGCTTCCGGGACAGAGGCTGGGAGCAGTACTTC.

This clone was counted once. The same CDR3 arises from other DNA sequences in this sample as well. The chain employs TRBV18 and TRBJ1-5; no firm D call. The CDR3 extends over 13 amino acids. Per germline, CDR1 KGHSH and CDR2 LQKENI. Deletions cut 2 bases from V and 5 bases from J, with 7 bases between. Here the CDR3 DNA reads TGTGCCAGCTCACCAGGAAGGGATCAGCCCCAGCATTTT. The encoded protein is CASSPGRDQPQHF.

This clone was seen a handful of times. This chain uses TRBV5-1 with TRBJ2-7; D gene uncertain. Germline V lookup: CDR1 SGHRS, CDR2 YFSETQ. The CDR3 sequence is 14 residues long. Trimming left V 3 bases short and J 2 bases short, with 12 bases between. In nucleotides, the CDR3 is TGCGCCAGCAGCTCCAGCAGCCAAGCCTACGAGCAGTACTTC. Its protein product is CASSSSSQAYEQYF.

The chain carries TRBV19 and TRBJ2-1; no clear D gene. The CDR3 contains 15 residues. From germline, CDR1 is LNHDA and CDR2 SQIVND (reference sequence). Trimming left V 5 bases short and J 0 bases short, with 11 bases between. Here the CDR3 reads CASSPDSRSYNEQFF. CDR3 bases: TGTGCCAGTAGTCCTGACTCTCGCTCCTACAATGAGCAGTTCTTC.

The chain carries TRBV27 and TRBJ1-2; perhaps TRBD1 as D (6 bases). Germline CDR1 MNHEY, CDR2 SMNVEV (reference sequence). This CDR3 has 15 amino acids. Trimming cost V 3 bases and J 0 bases, with 11 bases left between them. The CDR3 loop is CASSLGAGANYGYTF. The CDR3 DNA follows: TGTGCCAGCAGTTTGGGGGCAGGGGCTAACTATGGCTACACCTTC.

This chain uses TRBV11-2 with TRBJ2-3; 10 nucleotides line up with TRBD1. This CDR3 contains 16 residues. J was trimmed by 0 bases and V by 8 bases; bases with no gene match: 8. Germline CDR1 SGHAT, CDR2 FQNNGV. The CDR3 sequence: CASGRGQGTSTDTQYF. CDR3 DNA sequence: TGTGCCAGCGGCAGGGGACAGGGGACTAGCACAGATACGCAGTATTTT.

A few counts support this clone. The V call is TRBV30, the J call TRBJ1-5, with D possibly being TRBD1 (6 bases). Germline V gene sequence: CDR1 GTSNPN, CDR2 SVGIG (reference sequence). The ends were cut back, 5 bases at V and 0 bases at J, with 8 bases in the middle. The CDR3 consists of 13 residues. CDR3 sequence reads: CAWGTHSNQPQHF. CDR3 in DNA: TGTGCCTGGGGGACACATAGCAATCAGCCCCAGCATTTT.

This chain uses TRBV7-9 with TRBJ2-5; either TRBD1 or TRBD2 may supply D (6 bases each). The CDR3 totals 17 residues. The V and J ends lost 6 bases and 1 base respectively, with 21 bases between them. In germline, CDR1 is SEHNR, CDR2 FQNEAQ (reference sequence). CDR3 sequence reads: CASSTIGGRGLQETQYF. CDR3 in DNA: TGTGCCAGCAGTACAATCGGGGGCAGGGGCCTCCAAGAGACCCAGTACTTC.

The CDR3 spells CASSFGTFYNEQFF. CDR3 in DNA: TGTGCCAGCAGCTTCGGGACATTTTACAATGAGCAGTTCTTC. The V call is TRBV11-3, the J call TRBJ2-1; perhaps TRBD1 as D (6 bases). The V gene lost 3 bases and the J gene lost 4 bases, with 10 bases spanning the gap. Germline V gives CDR1 SGHNT, CDR2 YENEEA. The CDR3 runs to 14 residues.

This clone has just one count. The gene calls are TRBV11-3 and TRBJ2-3; D is possibly TRBD1 or TRBD2 (5 bases each). The germline CDR1 and CDR2 sequences are SGHNT and YENEEA. The CDR3 contains 15 residues. V dropped 4 bases and J dropped 3 bases, with 14 bases sitting between them. In DNA form, the CDR3 reads TGTGCCAGCAGCTCCGGGACCCTGAGTACAGATACGCAGTATTTT. This sequence encodes CASSSGTLSTDTQYF.

The V and J genes are TRBV5-1 and TRBJ1-2; D gene ambiguous. This CDR3 contains 14 residues. Germline V gene lookup returns CDR1 SGHRS and CDR2 YFSETQ. Trimming took 2 bases from V and 0 from J, leaving 8 bases between them. CDR3 in DNA: TGCGCCAGCAGCTTTTCAGGCCCTAACTATGGCTACACCTTC. Amino acids: CASSFSGPNYGYTF.

The V gene is TRBV30, the J gene TRBJ2-5, with D unclear. Germline V gene lookup returns CDR1 GTSNPN and CDR2 SVGIG (reference sequence). V dropped 0 bases and J dropped 1 base, with 6 bases sitting between them. The CDR3 runs to 13 residues. CDR3 bases: TGTGCCTGGAGTGTTGGCTCCCAAGAGACCCAGTACTTC. Protein: CAWSVGSQETQYF.

This chain connects TRBV24-1 to TRBJ2-1; the D gene is possibly TRBD2 (7 bases). The V end was cut by 3 bases, the J end by 2 bases, with 10 bases between. This CDR3 has 15 residues. CDR1 is KGHDR, CDR2 SFDVKD, per germline. The CDR3 loop reads CATSDEGGPYNEQFF. CDR3 nucleotide sequence: TGTGCCACCAGTGATGAGGGGGGGCCCTACAATGAGCAGTTCTTC.

The gene calls are TRBV12-5 and TRBJ1-4; a possible D gene is TRBD1 (6 bases). Germline V lookup: CDR1 LGHNT, CDR2 FRNRAP. The germline V and J ends were trimmed by 0 bases and 8 bases, with 19 bases remaining between them. There are 17 residues in the CDR3. CDR3 sequence: CASGLVQVGGLGEKLFF. DNA of the CDR3: TGTGCTAGTGGTTTGGTACAGGTGGGGGGGCTAGGCGAAAAACTGTTTTTT.

The rearrangement uses TRBV27 and TRBJ2-7, with D unclear. The V gene lost 3 bases and the J gene lost 6 bases, with 12 bases spanning the gap. This CDR3 is 13 amino acids long. CDR1 is MNHEY and CDR2 is SMNVEV in the germline V gene (reference sequence). For the CDR3, the DNA is TGTGCCAGCAGTTTGTCAACCTACGGCGAGCAGTACTTC. Translated: CASSLSTYGEQYF.

This clone was counted once. The rearrangement uses TRBV27 and TRBJ1-6; weak D call: TRBD1 (5 bases). Germline V gene lookup returns CDR1 MNHEY and CDR2 SMNVEV (reference sequence). CDR3 length: 14 amino acids. The ends were cut back, 3 bases at V and 7 bases at J, with 10 bases in the middle. In DNA form, the CDR3 reads TGTGCCAGCAGTTTGGTAAAGGGGAATTCACCCCTCCACTTT. It translates to CASSLVKGNSPLHF.

This clone was recorded once. The chain recombines TRBV19 with TRBJ1-6; a possible D gene is TRBD1 (5 bases). Per the germline V gene, CDR1 is LNHDA and CDR2 is SQIVND (reference sequence). V lost 3 bases, J lost 0 bases, and 12 bases lay in between. CDR3 length: 17 residues. Written as DNA, the CDR3 is TGTGCCAGTAGTATCCCCAGGGTCAGCTCCTATAATTCACCCCTCCACTTT. This gives the protein CASSIPRVSSYNSPLHF. The entire variable domain, with the rest obtained from reference TRBV19 and TRBJ1-6, is as follows: DGGITQSPKYLFRKEGQNVTLSCEQNLNHDAMYWYRQDPGQGLRLIYYSQIVNDFQKGDIAEGYSVSREKKESFPLTVTSAQKNPTAFYLCASSIPRVSSYNSPLHFGNGTRLTVT.

This chain uses TRBV4-1 with TRBJ2-1, with 8 bases fitting TRBD2. Germline values: CDR1 MGHRA, CDR2 YSYEKL. V dropped 1 base and J dropped 2; count of bases not matched to a gene: 4. This CDR3 spans 16 amino acids. For the CDR3, the DNA is TGCGCCAGCAGCCAAGCCGGGAGGGCCGCCTACAATGAGCAGTTCTTC. Translation gives CASSQAGRAAYNEQFF.

The V call is TRBV6-2 or TRBV6-3, the J call TRBJ1-2; tentatively, D is TRBD1 (5 bases). Trimming stripped 6 bases from V and 6 bases from J, with 14 bases between. The CDR3 is 13 amino acids. CDR1 is MNHEY, CDR2 SVGEGT, per germline. CDR3 DNA sequence: TGTGCCAGCAGCAAAATCAGGGAGGATGGCTACACCTTC. Residues: CASSKIREDGYTF.

This clone was recorded once. J is TRBJ1-3 and V is TRBV6-5, with D tentatively TRBD1 (5 bases). V lost 2 bases, J lost 3 bases, and 11 bases lay in between. Germline V lookup: CDR1 MNHEY, CDR2 SVGAGI. The CDR3 runs to 15 residues. CDR3 loop: CASSYGSQGGNTIYF. Written as DNA, the CDR3 is TGTGCCAGCAGTTACGGTTCTCAGGGTGGAAACACCATATATTTT.

In its sample, this clone was seen once. The rearrangement uses TRBV14 and TRBJ1-2; D is possibly TRBD1 (5 bases). The CDR3 length is 16 residues. Germline V gene sequence: CDR1 SGHDN, CDR2 FVKESK. V was shortened by 2 bases and J by 0 bases, with 13 bases between the two germline ends. The CDR3 region is CASSQTGLIANYGYTF. The CDR3 coding sequence is TGTGCCAGCAGCCAAACGGGACTCATAGCTAACTATGGCTACACCTTC.

This clone was seen a few times. The CDR3 nucleotides read TGTGCCAGCAGTGACTCCCCGGACAGCGGGGGTGGCTACACCTTC. Translating it yields CASSDSPDSGGGYTF. This chain uses TRBV6-4 with TRBJ1-2; the D gene is possibly TRBD1 (6 bases). Germline CDR1 is MRHNA and CDR2 is SNTAGT. Trimming took 0 bases from V and 7 from J, leaving 15 bases between them. This CDR3 is built from 15 residues.

V gene TRBV28 combines with J gene TRBJ1-6; D gene uncertain. CDR1 and CDR2 from the germline V gene are MDHEN and SYDVKM. The V end lost 2 bases, the J end lost 5 bases, and 13 bases lay between the germline ends. The CDR3 spans 16 residues. The CDR3 region is CASSLQGFLNNSPLHF. The CDR3 DNA follows: TGTGCCAGCAGTTTACAAGGGTTCCTCAATAATTCACCCCTCCACTTT.

The V and J genes are TRBV18 and TRBJ2-2, with D possibly being TRBD1 (6 bases). Trimming cost V 2 bases and J 3 bases, with 13 bases left between them. This CDR3 spans 16 amino acids. Germline CDR1 is KGHSH and CDR2 is LQKENI. CDR3 nucleotide sequence: TGTGCCAGCTCACCATACAGGGTCGGCGACACCGGGGAGCTGTTTTTT. It is translated as CASSPYRVGDTGELFF.

The chain recombines TRBV18 with TRBJ2-1; D remains unclear. The germline V gene encodes CDR1 KGHSH and CDR2 LQKENI. The CDR3 has 16 amino acids. Trimming took off 3 bases at V and 7 bases at J, with 19 bases between the two ends. CDR3 sequence reads: CASSPPNSPPTNEQFF. In DNA, the CDR3 is TGTGCCAGCTCACCCCCCAACTCCCCACCTACAAATGAGCAGTTCTTC. Variable domain in full (rest from reference TRBV18 and TRBJ2-1): NAGVMQNPRHLVRRRGQEARLRCSPMKGHSHVYWYRQLPEEGLKFMVYLQKENIIDESGMPKERFSAEFPKEGPSILRIQQVVRGDSAAYFCASSPPNSPPTNEQFFGPGTRLTVL.

This clone was recorded only once. The rearrangement joins TRBV19 to TRBJ1-1; D gene uncertain. The CDR3 length is 13 residues. The V end was cut by 6 bases, the J end by 1 base, with 9 bases between. CDR1 LNHDA and CDR2 SQIVND come from the germline V gene (reference sequence). The CDR3 loop reads CASRREGNTEAFF. CDR3 sequence (DNA): TGTGCCAGTAGACGGGAGGGGAACACTGAAGCTTTCTTT.